This is a list of T cell receptor beta chains from one sample in a study of Graves' ophthalmopathy and Graves' hyperthyroidism. TCRdb analysed the multiplex PCR reads with MiXCR anew, one entry per CDR3 protein. The sample contains around 1.1 million distinct CDR3 sequences, about 35% of which appear only once. The sample was peripheral blood or thyroid tissue (not recorded which). Every receptor here comes from an adult man with Graves' hyperthyroidism. Both conserved end residues are part of each CDR3.

j_gene | v_gene | CDR3aa
TRBJ1-5 | TRBV9 | CASSAEGQPQHF
TRBJ1-1 | TRBV29-1 | CSVRRTEAFF
TRBJ1-2 | TRBV15 | CATSGDYGYTF
TRBJ1-2 | TRBV7-3 | CASSNTRGYGYTF
TRBJ1-1 | TRBV20-1 | CSATEEPQGFEAFF
TRBJ2-7 | TRBV20-1 | CSAPPLGQYYEQYF
TRBJ1-2 | TRBV10-3 | CAISESVGSGYGYTF
TRBJ1-1 | TRBV25-1 | CASSGGTGEAFF
TRBJ1-6 | TRBV5-6 | CASSLNGGSPLHF
TRBJ2-7 | TRBV20-1 | CSAPVAGLPYEQYF
TRBJ1-2 | TRBV4-3 | CASSQDGWDSPTYGYTF